This TCR beta chain was obtained from a study of tumor and adjacent non-tumor tissue in lung cancer. About the study: Around 4.2 million productive TCRbeta reads were obtained per sample on average. Study results and caveats: Top 100 clones took a larger repertoire share in normal lung.

Germline V lookup: CDR1 DFQATT, CDR2 SNEGSKA (reference sequence). The CDR3 contains 11 residues. No cell sorting was done before RNA was extracted from the tissue. The normal lung tissue was taken more than 3 cm from the tumor edge. With regard to this clonotype: Its antigen is unknown. At one end, the junction sequence differs from germline, possibly due to a read error.

The library came from three nested PCR rounds adapted from ARM-PCR protocols. TCRdb reprocessed the multiplex PCR reads via MiXCR and lists one record per CDR3 protein. The repertoire includes over 40,000 distinct CDR3 sequences, about 79% of them detected once, and 20% to 30% sits in the top ten. This TCR came from a woman in her sixties with non-small cell lung cancer. The sequencing input was distant non-tumor lung tissue. The chain has TRBV20-1 and TRBJ2-7; 7 bases match TRBD2. The CDR3 is CGAQRDYEQYF. The CDR3 DNA reads TGCGGTGCTCAGCGGGATTACGAGCAGTACTTC.